These 30 T cell receptor beta chains originate from one sample sequenced in a study of cytomegalovirus exposure and HLA in healthy donors. Amplification used 60 Vbeta primers and 13 Jbeta primers. Libraries were prepared by immunoSEQ multiplex PCR; TCRdb keeps only in-frame clonotypes and omits some of them. The sample has 100,000 or so clones, around 83% seen once. The sequenced sample consisted of PBMCs. Receptors were obtained from a young man in good health and CMV-seronegative.

The rearrangement joins TRBV6-5 to TRBJ2-5; 8 bases are a match to TRBD1. Germline V CDR1 and CDR2: MNHEY, SVGAGI. The CDR3 sequence is 15 residues long. V shed 0 bases and J 7 bases; nucleotides not matched to a gene: 7. This chain's CDR3 is CASSYSSRTGTTQYF. CDR3 DNA: TGTGCCAGCAGTTACTCGTCTCGGACAGGGACGACCCAGTACTTC.

The chain carries TRBV4-1 and TRBJ1-2; D is ambiguous. V was pared by 4 bases and J by 5 bases, with 11 bases between. This CDR3 has 13 amino acids. The germline CDR1 and CDR2 sequences are MGHRA and YSYEKL. In DNA form, the CDR3 reads TGCGCCAGCAGCCTCCCTACGGGGTATGGCTACACCTTC. This codes for CASSLPTGYGYTF.

This chain uses TRBV7-3 with TRBJ2-3; D gene uncertain. V lost 1 base to trimming and J lost 4 bases, with 3 bases between them. The CDR3 spans 12 residues. Germline V gene data show CDR1 as SGHTA and CDR2 as FQGTGA. CDR3 coding DNA: TGTGCCAGCAGCTTAAGCGCAGATACGCAGTATTTT. This gives the protein CASSLSADTQYF.

This chain links TRBV5-8 with TRBJ2-3, with TRBD2 matching 8 bases. Per the germline V gene, CDR1 is SGHTS and CDR2 is YDEGEE. The length of the CDR3 is 15 residues. J gave up 2 bases and V 1 base, and 3 bases lay outside the gene matches. The CDR3 sequence: CASSLSGSSTDTQYF. As DNA, the CDR3 is TGTGCCAGCAGCTTGAGCGGGAGCTCCACAGATACGCAGTATTTT.

This rearrangement joins TRBV19 to TRBJ1-5; 9 nucleotides agree with TRBD1. There are 13 residues in the CDR3. The germline V gene encodes CDR1 LNHDA and CDR2 SQIVND (reference sequence). V was clipped by 9 bases and J by 2 bases; unmatched bases: 2. The CDR3 DNA follows: TGTGCCAGCGACAGGGGGGGCAATCAGCCCCAGCATTTT. Protein: CASDRGGNQPQHF.

The V and J genes are TRBV29-1 and TRBJ2-5, with 9 bases fitting TRBD2. The CDR3 extends over 15 amino acids. With V trimmed by 4 bases and J by 0 bases, 6 bases remained unmatched. Germline V gene data show CDR1 as SQVTM and CDR2 as ANQGSEA. CDR3 region: CSVANSGGNQETQYF. The CDR3 DNA reads TGCAGCGTTGCGAATAGCGGGGGAAACCAAGAGACCCAGTACTTC.

J is TRBJ2-7 and V is TRBV5-1; the match to TRBD2 covers 8 bases. The CDR3 totals 15 residues. The germline V gene encodes CDR1 SGHRS and CDR2 YFSETQ. V lost 3 bases to trimming and J lost 1 base; unmatched junction nucleotides: 6. The DNA of the CDR3 is TGCGCCAGCAGCTACGTAGCGGGGAGTTCCTACGAGCAGTACTTC. Translating it yields CASSYVAGSSYEQYF.

The chain couples TRBV18 to TRBJ2-7; D ambiguous. This CDR3 comprises 15 residues. V lost 3 bases, J lost 0 bases, and 12 bases lay in between. The V gene's germline CDR1 is KGHSH and CDR2 LQKENI. CDR3 in DNA: TGTGCCAGCTCACCGGGCGAAATGAGCTCCTACGAGCAGTACTTC. Amino acid sequence: CASSPGEMSSYEQYF.

This chain joins TRBV6-5 and TRBJ2-7; TRBD1 matches 10 bases. Unmatched junction bases numbered 16, after V lost 11 bases and J lost 9 bases. CDR1 and CDR2 from the germline V gene are MNHEY and SVGAGI. The CDR3 consists of 14 residues. The CDR3 DNA follows: TGTGCCGCAGGGGGGACAGGGGTCCCCTCAGGGCAGTACTTC. It yields the protein CAAGGTGVPSGQYF.

In its sample, this clone was seen once. CDR3 sequence: CASSIRSSAGYEQYF. DNA of the CDR3: TGTGCCAGTAGTATTCGCTCGTCTGCGGGGTACGAGCAGTACTTC. The chain has TRBV19 and TRBJ2-7; tentatively, D is TRBD2 (6 bases). Germline V lookup: CDR1 LNHDA, CDR2 SQIVND (reference sequence). The CDR3 is 15 residues long. Between the trimmed V and J ends, which lost 3 bases and 4 bases, there was a span of 16 bases.

The chain links TRBV29-1 to TRBJ2-3; 7 bases fit TRBD2. The V gene's germline CDR1 is SQVTM and CDR2 ANQGSEA. V dropped 0 bases and J dropped 0; count of bases not matched to a gene: 3. This CDR3 region has 15 residues. DNA for the CDR3: TGCAGCGTTGAAGATGGCGGGAGAAGCACAGATACGCAGTATTTT. It is translated as CSVEDGGRSTDTQYF.

The V gene is TRBV7-6, the J gene TRBJ2-3; 7 bases map to TRBD2. This CDR3 contains 20 residues. V shed 2 bases, J shed 1 base, and the junction held 18 bases outside the gene matches. Germline lookup yields CDR1 SGHVS and CDR2 FNYEAQ. The CDR3 DNA sequence: TGTGCCAGCAGCTTACCTCATGTTAGCGGGTCACGAAGAGGCACAGATACGCAGTATTTT. Translation gives CASSLPHVSGSRRGTDTQYF.

This chain connects TRBV11-1 to TRBJ2-5; D perhaps matches TRBD1 (6 bases). Germline V lookup: CDR1 SGHAT, CDR2 FQDESV (reference sequence). The CDR3 is made up of 15 amino acids. Trimming removed 0 bases at V and 4 bases at J, with 12 bases between. The CDR3 DNA reads TGTGCCAGCAGCTTAGCGGGGGCCCACGGAGAGACCCAGTACTTC. Translating it yields CASSLAGAHGETQYF.

The chain links TRBV7-9 to TRBJ1-2; 10 positions agree with TRBD1. The germline CDR1 and CDR2 sequences are SEHNR and FQNEAQ (reference sequence). This CDR3 has 14 residues. Trimming removed 1 base from V and 6 bases from J; junction bases left unmatched: 2. This CDR3 reads CASSLETGGNGYTF. CDR3 nucleotides: TGTGCCAGCAGCTTAGAGACAGGGGGCAATGGCTACACCTTC.

This chain's CDR3 is CASSLGTGVSYEQYF. The DNA of the CDR3 is TGTGCCAGCAGTTTAGGGACAGGGGTTTCCTACGAGCAGTACTTC. V usage is TRBV28 and J usage is TRBJ2-7; 10 bases are a match to TRBD1. The CDR3 consists of 15 residues. The J segment lost 1 base and the V segment lost 2 bases, leaving 2 bases of the junction unmatched. CDR1 and CDR2 from the germline V gene are MDHEN and SYDVKM.

The rearrangement joins TRBV7-2 to TRBJ2-7; no clear D gene. CDR3 length: 13 residues. Trimming removed 3 bases at V and 3 bases at J, with 9 bases between. CDR1 is SGHTA and CDR2 is FQGNSA in the germline V gene. The CDR3 here is CASSFTVYYEQYF. DNA of the CDR3: TGTGCCAGCAGCTTTACAGTATACTACGAGCAGTACTTC. The variable domain in full, with the rest retrieved from reference TRBV7-2 and TRBJ2-7, is GAGVSQSPSNKVTEKGKDVELRCDPISGHTALYWYRQSLGQGLEFLIYFQGNSAPDKSGLPSDRFSAERTGGSVSTLTIQRTQQEDSAVYLCASSFTVYYEQYFGPGTRLTVT.

This chain connects TRBV18 to TRBJ2-7, with TRBD2 as a possible D gene (6 bases). The V end lost 3 bases, the J end lost 0 bases, and 15 bases lay between the germline ends. The germline CDR1 and CDR2 sequences are KGHSH and LQKENI. This CDR3 spans 16 amino acids. In DNA form, the CDR3 reads TGTGCCAGCTCACCGTCCCGGGAGAGGAGCTCCTACGAGCAGTACTTC. Its protein product is CASSPSRERSSYEQYF.

This clone was seen just once. The rearrangement links TRBV7-9 to TRBJ2-6, with D perhaps TRBD1 (6 bases). The CDR3 length is 12 residues. In germline, CDR1 is SEHNR, CDR2 FQNEAQ (reference sequence). V was clipped by 1 base and J by 12 bases, with 7 bases between them. The CDR3 loop reads CASSLEQGVLTF. Written as DNA, the CDR3 is TGTGCCAGCAGCTTAGAACAGGGCGTCCTGACTTTC. The full variable domain, with the rest looked up from reference TRBV7-9 and TRBJ2-6, is DTGVSQNPRHKITKRGQNVTFRCDPISEHNRLYWYRQTLGQGPEFLTYFQNEAQLEKSRLLSDRFSAERPKGSFSTLEIQRTEQGDSAMYLCASSLEQGVLTFGAGSRLTVL.

The chain is built from TRBV27 and TRBJ1-1; 7 nucleotides agree with TRBD1. The CDR3 sequence is 13 residues long. CDR1 MNHEY and CDR2 SMNVEV come from the germline V gene (reference sequence). V dropped 8 bases and J dropped 5; count of bases not matched to a gene: 8. CDR3 DNA: TGTGCCAGCCGACAGGGAGTGTTAACTGAAGCTTTCTTT. The encoded protein is CASRQGVLTEAFF.

The J gene is TRBJ2-7, the V gene TRBV5-1, with 16 bases aligning to TRBD2. Germline CDR1 reads SGHRS; CDR2 reads YFSETQ. V was pared by 2 bases and J by 5 bases, with 7 bases of the junction left unmatched. The CDR3 sequence is 17 residues long. CDR3 DNA: TGCGCCAGCAGCTTCGGGACTAGCGGGAGGGTAACCAACGAGCAGTACTTC. The encoded protein is CASSFGTSGRVTNEQYF.

The V call is TRBV7-3, the J call TRBJ2-6; no definite D call. V lost 5 bases and J lost 2, with 13 bases in between. Germline-derived CDR1 and CDR2 are SGHTA and FQGTGA. The CDR3 covers 16 residues. CDR3 bases: TGTGCCAGCAGCCGGTGGGCAGTCCCTGGGGCCAACGTCCTGACTTTC. Its protein is CASSRWAVPGANVLTF.

V usage is TRBV5-6 and J usage is TRBJ2-7, with D hard to call. Trimming took 0 bases from V and 1 from J, leaving 11 bases between them. CDR1 is SGHDT, CDR2 YYEEEE, per germline. The CDR3 is 15 residues long. CDR3 protein: CASSLDTRKSYEQYF. In DNA form, the CDR3 reads TGTGCCAGCAGCTTGGATACCAGAAAATCCTACGAGCAGTACTTC.

V is TRBV30 and J is TRBJ2-7; 10 bases are shared with TRBD2. Germline V gives CDR1 GTSNPN, CDR2 SVGIG (reference sequence). CDR3 size: 14 residues. The ends lost 2 bases at V and 5 bases at J; junction bases unmatched: 6. The CDR3 sequence is CAWSRRLAGDEQYF. CDR3 DNA: TGTGCCTGGAGTAGGAGGCTAGCGGGAGACGAGCAGTACTTC.

The chain recombines TRBV4-1 with TRBJ2-1, with D possibly TRBD2 on 5 matching bases. With 1 base removed from V and 6 bases from J, the gap between germline ends came to 19 bases. The CDR3 is made up of 17 amino acids. CDR1 MGHRA and CDR2 YSYEKL come from the germline V gene. CDR3 residues: CASSQVRAGQSLNEQFF. The CDR3 DNA sequence: TGCGCCAGCAGCCAAGTGAGGGCAGGCCAATCCCTCAATGAGCAGTTCTTC.

A single count supports this clone. The chain has TRBV13 and TRBJ2-7; 8 bases are a match to TRBD1. CDR1 and CDR2 (germline): PRHDT, FYEKMQ (reference sequence). V shed 2 bases, J shed 4 bases, and the junction held 7 bases outside the gene matches. The CDR3 extends over 15 amino acids. CDR3 in DNA: TGTGCCAGCAGCTTACCTAGGACAGGGCGGTACGAGCAGTACTTC. Translating it yields CASSLPRTGRYEQYF.

The chain joins TRBV4-2 to TRBJ2-7; 7 bases map to TRBD1. The CDR3 is made up of 15 amino acids. Germline CDR1 is LGHNA and CDR2 is YNFKEQ. The J segment lost 2 bases and the V segment lost 4 bases, leaving 8 bases of the junction unmatched. In DNA, the CDR3 is TGTGCCAGCAGCCGGGTCCGGGACAGCACCTACGAGCAGTACTTC. Translated, it gives CASSRVRDSTYEQYF.

This chain connects TRBV6-6 to TRBJ1-2, with 9 bases that match TRBD1. Trimming took 5 bases from V and 0 from J; bases not matched to a gene: 4. Germline values: CDR1 MNHNY, CDR2 SVGAGI (reference sequence). This CDR3 is built from 15 residues. The CDR3 DNA is TGTGCCAGCAGTATCGGGACAGGGACTAACTATGGCTACACCTTC. Residues: CASSIGTGTNYGYTF.

CDR3 in DNA: TGTGCCAGCAGCTTGCCGAGCCTCGGGGGGGAAAGGGGTGAAAAACTGTTTTTT. Its translation: CASSLPSLGGERGEKLFF. The rearrangement links TRBV5-6 to TRBJ1-4; a weak D match, TRBD1 (5 bases). The length of the CDR3 is 18 residues. In germline, CDR1 is SGHDT, CDR2 YYEEEE. Trimming pared 1 base from V and 7 bases from J, leaving 23 bases between.

Turning to this clone: Given the absence of the conserved phenylalanine or tryptophan at the CDR3 end, a read error is likely. The chain uses TRBV19 and TRBJ1-1; weak D call: TRBD1 (6 bases). Trimming stripped 4 bases from V and 5 bases from J, with 14 bases between. Germline V gene sequence: CDR1 LNHDA, CDR2 SQIVND (reference sequence). This CDR3 region has 14 residues. For the CDR3, the DNA is TGTGCCAGTAGTACCCAACAGGGTTGGACTGAAGCTTTCGTT. Its translation is CASSTQQGWTEAFV.

The CDR3 loop is CASSGTGTTYEQYF. The DNA of the CDR3 is TGTGCCAGCAGCGGAACCGGGACTACCTACGAGCAGTACTTC. The chain is built from TRBV9 and TRBJ2-7; 7 bases map to TRBD2. Trimming cost V 3 bases and J 2 bases; bases outside gene matches: 5. The germline V gene has CDR1 SGDLS and CDR2 YYNGEE. The length of the CDR3 is 14 residues. Full variable domain (remainder filled in from reference TRBV9 and TRBJ2-7): DSGVTQTPKHLITATGQRVTLRCSPRSGDLSVYWYQQSLDQGLQFLIQYYNGEERAKGNILERFSAQQFPDLHSELNLSSLELGDSALYFCASSGTGTTYEQYFGPGTRLTVT.